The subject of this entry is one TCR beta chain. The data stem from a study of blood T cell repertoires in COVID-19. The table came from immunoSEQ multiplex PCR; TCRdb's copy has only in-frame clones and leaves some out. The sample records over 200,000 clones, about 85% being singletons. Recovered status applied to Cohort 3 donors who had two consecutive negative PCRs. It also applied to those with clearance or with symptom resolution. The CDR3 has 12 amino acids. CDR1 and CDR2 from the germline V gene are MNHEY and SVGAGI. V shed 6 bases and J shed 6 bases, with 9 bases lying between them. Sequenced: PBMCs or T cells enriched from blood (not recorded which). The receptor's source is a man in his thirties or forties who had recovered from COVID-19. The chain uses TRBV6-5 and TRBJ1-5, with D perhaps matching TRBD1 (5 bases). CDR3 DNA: TGTGCCAGCAGCGTCAGGGTTCAGCCCCAGCATTTT. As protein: CASSVRVQPQHF.